This TCR beta chain was documented in a study of cytomegalovirus exposure and HLA in healthy donors. Study-wide findings and caveats: Specificity for CMV antigens was confirmed in vitro for three of the CMV-associated chains.

The germline V and J ends were trimmed by 3 bases and 7 bases, with 13 bases remaining between them. Germline V CDR1 and CDR2: SEHNR, FQNEAQ (reference sequence). CDR3 length: 13 residues. In the PCR, 60 Vbeta and 13 Jbeta primers were used. Only in-frame clones appear in the TCRdb table, and some are missing; sequencing was by immunoSEQ multiplex PCR. This listing includes roughly 120,000 clones. As concerns this clone: Its antigen is as yet unknown.

The chain uses TRBV7-9 and TRBJ2-7, with D perhaps matching TRBD2 (5 bases). Sample: PBMCs. The sequence was collected from a man younger than 40 in good health and CMV-seronegative. The CDR3 nucleotides are TGTGCCAGCAGCTTGGCCGGGGTAGGGGAGCAGTACTTC. The encoded protein is CASSLAGVGEQYF.